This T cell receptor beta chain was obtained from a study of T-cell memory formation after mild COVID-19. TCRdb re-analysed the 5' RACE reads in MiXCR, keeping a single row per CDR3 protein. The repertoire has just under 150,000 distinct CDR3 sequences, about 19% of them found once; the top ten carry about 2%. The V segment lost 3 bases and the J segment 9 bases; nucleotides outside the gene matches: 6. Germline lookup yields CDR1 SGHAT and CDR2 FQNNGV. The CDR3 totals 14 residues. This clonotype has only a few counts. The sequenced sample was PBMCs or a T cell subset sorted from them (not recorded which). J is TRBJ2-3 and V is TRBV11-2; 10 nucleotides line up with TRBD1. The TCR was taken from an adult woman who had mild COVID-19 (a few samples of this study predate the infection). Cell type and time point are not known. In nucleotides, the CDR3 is TGTGCCAGCAGCTTGAGGACAGGGGGATCGACGCAGTATTTT. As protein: CASSLRTGGSTQYF.